The rows below give T cell receptor beta chains drawn from one sample of a study of lymphopenia after photon versus proton radiotherapy. Profiled with immunoSEQ multiplex PCR; TCRdb holds only in-frame clones, not every one. Of around 63,000 clones in the sample, approximately 84% were seen once. Sequenced material: peripheral blood, taken from a patient treated with photon-based radiotherapy. These TCRs come from a man aged 35 to 55 with gastric cancer. Both conserved end residues are part of each CDR3. Each record gives: clone size, D gene, J gene, V gene, CDR3 protein, CDR3 DNA. D genes are given only for firm matches. For some rows the clone size is stated as once, few or many, or as a class when expanded; others skip it.

.,.,TRBJ1-2,TRBV12-5,CASGLGRITNYGYTF,TGTGCTAGTGGTTTGGGCAGGATAACTAACTATGGCTACACCTTC
.,.,TRBJ2-7,TRBV7-9,CASSLEGRGDDEQYF,TGTGCCAGCAGCTTAGAGGGCAGGGGGGACGACGAGCAGTACTTC
.,TRBD1,TRBJ2-5,TRBV18,CASSLKGQTNQETQYF,TGTGCCAGCTCATTAAAGGGACAGACTAACCAAGAGACCCAGTACTTC
.,TRBD1,TRBJ1-1,TRBV15,CATSRDPDRVTEAFF,TGTGCCACCAGCAGAGACCCGGACAGGGTCACTGAAGCTTTCTTT
.,TRBD1,TRBJ1-3,TRBV5-1,CASSRGQEGSGNTIYF,TGCGCCAGCAGCCGGGGACAGGAGGGCTCTGGAAACACCATATATTTT
few,.,TRBJ2-4,TRBV5-1,CASSLRGLGVDIQYF,TGCGCCTCCAGCCTGCGGGGTTTGGGTGTGGACATTCAGTACTTC
.,.,TRBJ2-7,TRBV20-1,CSAGQNYEQYF,TGCAGTGCAGGACAGAACTACGAGCAGTACTTC
.,.,TRBJ2-2,TRBV20-1,CSARNTGELFF,TGCAGTGCCAGGAACACCGGGGAGCTGTTTTTT
.,TRBD1,TRBJ1-6,TRBV6-5,CASSRQGAGSPLHF,TGTGCCAGCAGCCGACAGGGGGCCGGTTCACCCCTCCACTTT
.,.,TRBJ1-2,TRBV14,CASSQDLGRSYGYTF,TGTGCCAGCAGCCAAGATCTCGGGCGGAGCTATGGCTACACCTTC
.,TRBD1,TRBJ2-7,TRBV5-4,CASSQTGSQIEQYF,TGTGCCAGCAGCCAGACAGGGAGTCAAATTGAGCAGTACTTC
.,.,TRBJ2-1,TRBV2,CASSAESSYNEQFF,TGTGCCAGCAGTGCCGAGTCCTCCTACAATGAGCAGTTCTTC
.,TRBD2,TRBJ2-4,TRBV30,CAWSPGLASDIQYF,TGTGCCTGGAGTCCGGGACTAGCGTCGGACATTCAGTACTTC
few,.,TRBJ2-1,TRBV23-1,CASSRGRTISEQFF,TGCGCCAGCAGTCGTGGACGGACGATCTCCGAGCAGTTCTTC
.,TRBD1,TRBJ2-5,TRBV30,CAWSSGQGNQETQYF,TGTGCCTGGAGTAGCGGACAGGGCAACCAAGAGACCCAGTACTTC
.,.,TRBJ2-7,TRBV7-2,CASSPSGLSSYEQYF,TGTGCCAGCAGCCCCTCGGGACTGAGCTCCTACGAGCAGTACTTC
.,.,TRBJ1-6,TRBV27,CASRRKAGTKYNSPLHF,TGTGCCAGCAGACGAAAGGCCGGGACAAAGTATAATTCACCCCTCCACTTT
.,.,TRBJ1-2,TRBV14,CASSQDTGSYGYTF,TGTGCCAGCAGCCAAGATACGGGGTCGTATGGCTACACCTTC
few,TRBD1,TRBJ2-7,TRBV6-4,CASNTGTGGSYEQYF,TGTGCCAGCAACACCGGGACAGGGGGATCCTACGAGCAGTACTTC
.,.,TRBJ1-2,TRBV18,CASSPDREYGYTF,TGTGCCAGCTCACCAGACAGAGAGTATGGCTACACCTTC
.,.,TRBJ1-1,TRBV30,CAWRRNQNTEAFF,TGTGCCTGGAGACGGAACCAGAACACTGAAGCTTTCTTT
.,.,TRBJ2-4,TRBV5-1,CACLGQKNIQYF,TGCGCCTGTCTCGGACAGAAAAACATTCAGTACTTC
.,.,TRBJ2-1,TRBV7-9,CASSGRSSYNEQFF,TGTGCCAGCAGCGGGCGTAGCTCCTACAATGAGCAGTTCTTC
.,TRBD1,TRBJ2-3,TRBV14,CASSPTGGSTDTQYF,TGTGCCAGCAGCCCTACAGGGGGGAGCACAGATACGCAGTATTTT
.,TRBD2,TRBJ2-7,TRBV4-3,CASSQVVSGGSYEQYF,TGCGCCAGCAGCCAAGTCGTTTCGGGGGGGAGCTACGAGCAGTACTTC
few,TRBD1,TRBJ1-2,TRBV27,CASKAQGAAGYTF,TGTGCCAGCAAAGCACAGGGGGCCGCTGGCTACACCTTC
.,TRBD2,TRBJ2-5,TRBV5-5,CASSLGGGRRPQETQYF,TGTGCCAGCAGCTTAGGCGGGGGGCGCCGCCCCCAAGAGACCCAGTACTTC
.,TRBD1,TRBJ2-1,TRBV6-6,CASSTGQGAFEQFF,TGTGCCAGCAGTACCGGACAGGGGGCCTTCGAGCAGTTCTTC
.,.,TRBJ2-3,TRBV2,CASSELRAADTQYF,TGTGCCAGCAGTGAACTCAGGGCTGCAGATACGCAGTATTTT
few,.,TRBJ1-2,TRBV2,CASSWGTINYGYTF,TGTGCCAGCTCCTGGGGCACTATTAACTATGGCTACACCTTC
.,TRBD1,TRBJ2-2,TRBV7-2,CASSTTGVDTGELFF,TGTGCCAGCAGCACCACAGGGGTCGACACCGGGGAGCTGTTTTTT
.,.,TRBJ1-3,TRBV7-9,CASSSTDTIYF,TGTGCCAGCAGCTCCACCGACACCATATATTTT
once,TRBD2,TRBJ2-5,TRBV18,CASSPRKGGGETQYF,TGTGCCAGCTCACCACGAAAAGGCGGGGGGGAGACCCAGTACTTC
few,.,TRBJ1-2,TRBV7-2,CASSLGHGDYGYTF,TGTGCCAGCAGCTTAGGCCATGGGGACTATGGCTACACCTTC
.,TRBD2,TRBJ2-3,TRBV29-1,CSVGTSGSTDTQYF,TGCAGCGTTGGGACTAGCGGGAGCACAGATACGCAGTATTTT
.,.,TRBJ2-2,TRBV7-6,CASSRFSETNGELFF,TGTGCCAGCAGCCGCTTCTCCGAGACAAACGGGGAGCTGTTTTTT
.,TRBD1,TRBJ2-3,TRBV9,CASQGQGTDTQYF,TGTGCCAGCCAGGGACAGGGAACAGATACGCAGTATTTT
once,.,TRBJ1-3,TRBV18,CASSPQRDYGNTIYF,TGTGCCAGCTCACCACAGAGGGACTACGGAAACACCATATATTTT
once,.,TRBJ2-2,TRBV7-9,CASSWTAAGELFF,TGTGCCAGCAGCTGGACAGCGGCCGGGGAGCTGTTTTTT
.,TRBD1,TRBJ2-5,TRBV30,CAWNRGVQETQYF,TGTGCCTGGAACAGGGGAGTCCAAGAGACCCAGTACTTC
.,TRBD1,TRBJ2-3,TRBV5-1,CASSFPSWDRGPTDTQYF,TGCGCCAGCAGCTTCCCATCCTGGGACAGGGGACCCACAGATACGCAGTATTTT
.,.,TRBJ2-3,TRBV5-6,CASSSGTTDTQYF,TGTGCCAGCAGCTCGGGAACCACAGATACGCAGTATTTT
.,.,TRBJ1-1,TRBV19,CASSILGGGENTEAFF,TGTGCCAGTAGTATATTGGGTGGGGGGGAGAACACTGAAGCTTTCTTT